This T cell receptor (beta chain) appears in the sequencing data of a study of T cell responses to AZD1222 COVID-19 vaccine. Findings of the study overall: Just a handful of people given AZD1222 tested seropositive at baseline.

This CDR3 contains 14 residues. The germline gives CDR1 GTSNPN, CDR2 SVGIG (reference sequence). V shed 2 bases, J shed 7 bases, and the junction held 6 bases outside the gene matches. TCRdb keeps only in-frame clones here, not all; method: immunoSEQ multiplex PCR. The sample records 110,000 to 150,000 clones, 93% being singletons. Details on this clone: What it recognizes is unknown.

The material sequenced was peripheral blood, taken on day 0 of AZD1222 vaccination. The V and J genes are TRBV30 and TRBJ1-5; 9 bases align to TRBD1. This sequence originates from an adult in good health. CDR3 loop: CAWSPRQGDQPQHF. CDR3 DNA: TGTGCCTGGAGTCCCCGACAGGGGGACCAGCCCCAGCATTTT.